This TCR beta chain comes out of a study of cytomegalovirus exposure and HLA in healthy donors. From germline, CDR1 is LGHNA and CDR2 YSLEER. The V and J ends lost 4 bases and 2 bases, in that order; junction bases with no gene match: 3. The CDR3 has 15 amino acids. In regard to this clone: Its antigen is not identified.

Both 60 Vbeta primers and 13 Jbeta primers went into the PCR. Profiling relied on immunoSEQ multiplex PCR, and the TCRdb table lists in-frame clones only, not all of them. The sample has about 77,000 clones; around 79% are singletons. Study outcomes and limitations: Analysis performed later showed TCR beta chains linked to HLA being more clonally expanded than equally common others.

The gene calls are TRBV4-3 and TRBJ2-7, with 12 nucleotides matching TRBD2. The source is a man aged 40-50 years in good health and CMV-seronegative. Sequences were obtained from PBMCs. The CDR3: CASSLRTSGTYEQYF. CDR3 nucleotide sequence: TGCGCCAGCAGCCTAAGGACTAGCGGGACCTACGAGCAGTACTTC.